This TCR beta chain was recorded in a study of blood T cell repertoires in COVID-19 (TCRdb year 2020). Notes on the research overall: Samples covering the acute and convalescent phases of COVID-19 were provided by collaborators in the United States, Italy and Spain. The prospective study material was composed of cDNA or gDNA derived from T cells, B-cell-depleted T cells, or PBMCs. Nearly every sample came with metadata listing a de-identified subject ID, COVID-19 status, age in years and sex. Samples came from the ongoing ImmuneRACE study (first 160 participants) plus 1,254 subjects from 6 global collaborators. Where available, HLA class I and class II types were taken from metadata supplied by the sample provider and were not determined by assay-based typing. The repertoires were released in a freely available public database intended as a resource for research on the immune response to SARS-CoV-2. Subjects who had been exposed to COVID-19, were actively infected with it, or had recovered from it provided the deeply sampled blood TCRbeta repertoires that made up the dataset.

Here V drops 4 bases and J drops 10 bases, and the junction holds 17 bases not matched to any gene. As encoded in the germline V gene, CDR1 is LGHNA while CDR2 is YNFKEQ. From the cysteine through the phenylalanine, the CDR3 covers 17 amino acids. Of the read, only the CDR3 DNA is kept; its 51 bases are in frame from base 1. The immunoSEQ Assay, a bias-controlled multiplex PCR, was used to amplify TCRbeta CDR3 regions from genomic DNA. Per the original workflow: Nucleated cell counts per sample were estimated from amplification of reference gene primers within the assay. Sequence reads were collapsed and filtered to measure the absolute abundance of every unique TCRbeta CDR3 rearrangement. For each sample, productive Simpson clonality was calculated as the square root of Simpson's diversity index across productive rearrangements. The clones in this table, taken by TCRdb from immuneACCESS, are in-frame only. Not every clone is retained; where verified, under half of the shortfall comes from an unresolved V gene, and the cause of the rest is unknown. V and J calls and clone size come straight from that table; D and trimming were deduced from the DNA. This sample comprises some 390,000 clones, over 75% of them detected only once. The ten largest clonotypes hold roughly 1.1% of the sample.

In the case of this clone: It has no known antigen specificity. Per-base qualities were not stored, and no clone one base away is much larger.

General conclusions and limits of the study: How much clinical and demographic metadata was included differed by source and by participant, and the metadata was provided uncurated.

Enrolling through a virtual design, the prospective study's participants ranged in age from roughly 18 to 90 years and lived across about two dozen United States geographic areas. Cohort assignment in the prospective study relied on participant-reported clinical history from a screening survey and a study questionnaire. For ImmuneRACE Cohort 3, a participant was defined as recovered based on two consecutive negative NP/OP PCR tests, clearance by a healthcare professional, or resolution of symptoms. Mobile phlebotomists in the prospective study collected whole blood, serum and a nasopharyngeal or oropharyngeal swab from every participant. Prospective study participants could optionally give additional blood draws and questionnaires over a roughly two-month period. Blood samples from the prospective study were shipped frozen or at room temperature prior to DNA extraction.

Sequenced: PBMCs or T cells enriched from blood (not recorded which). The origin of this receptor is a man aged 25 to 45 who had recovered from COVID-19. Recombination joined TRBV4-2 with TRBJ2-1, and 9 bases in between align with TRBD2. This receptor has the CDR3 CASSPNNVNSGSYEQFF. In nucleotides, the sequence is TGTGCCAGCAGCCCCAATAACGTGAATAGCGGGAGTTACGAGCAGTTCTTC.